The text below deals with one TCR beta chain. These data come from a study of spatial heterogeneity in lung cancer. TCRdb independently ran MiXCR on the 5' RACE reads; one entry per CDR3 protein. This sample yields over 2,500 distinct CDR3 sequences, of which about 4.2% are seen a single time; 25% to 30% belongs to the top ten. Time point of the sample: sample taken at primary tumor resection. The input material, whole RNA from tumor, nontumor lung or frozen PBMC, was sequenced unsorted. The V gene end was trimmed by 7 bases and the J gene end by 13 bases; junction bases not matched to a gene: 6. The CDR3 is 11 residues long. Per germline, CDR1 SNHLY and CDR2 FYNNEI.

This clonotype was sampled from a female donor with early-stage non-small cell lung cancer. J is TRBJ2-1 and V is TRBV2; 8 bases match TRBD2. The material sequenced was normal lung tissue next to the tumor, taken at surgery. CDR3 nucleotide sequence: TGTGCCAGCACATTAGCGGGGCCCCAGTTCTTC. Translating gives CASTLAGPQFF.